The 29 T cell receptor beta chains given below trace back to one sample, sequenced in a study of regulatory T cells in long-lasting Graves disease. Time point denoted: persistent/refractory GD, antithyroid drugs over 5 years with positive TRAb. RNA from PBMCs was the source of the TCR library. Arm-PCR with iRepertoire HTBI primers amplified the CDR3 regions for these TCR beta libraries. TCRdb passed the multiplex PCR reads through MiXCR, listing each CDR3 protein once. Of roughly 700,000 distinct CDR3 sequences in the sample, about 30% are singletons; the top ten hold under 50%. This material consisted of peripheral blood mononuclear cells (PBMCs), taken when the disease was refractory, from a patient treated with antithyroid drugs. Source of these receptors: a female donor with Graves disease.

The chain joins TRBV10-3 to TRBJ1-2, with 7 bases identical to TRBD1. V dropped 3 bases and J dropped 7; count of bases not matched to a gene: 5. Germline CDR1 reads ENHRY; CDR2 reads SYGVKD. The length of the CDR3 is 13 residues. CDR3 in amino acids: CAISDTGVAGYTF. The DNA for the CDR3 is TGTGCCATCAGTGACACAGGGGTTGCTGGCTACACCTTC.

The rearrangement uses TRBV20-1 and TRBJ2-6; 7 nucleotides agree with TRBD1. The CDR3 loop spans 12 amino acids. CDR1 and CDR2 from the germline V gene are DFQATT and SNEGSKA (reference sequence). V lost 6 bases, J lost 8 bases, and 4 bases stayed unmatched. CDR3 region: CSAARGSNVLTF. CDR3 sequence (DNA): TGCAGTGCGGCCAGGGGGTCCAACGTCCTGACTTTC.

The rearrangement joins TRBV9 to TRBJ1-1; 8 bases map to TRBD1. The CDR3 consists of 16 residues. Germline CDR1 SGDLS, CDR2 YYNGEE. The J segment lost 1 base and the V segment lost 4 bases, leaving 9 bases of the junction unmatched. CDR3 bases: TGTGCCAGCAGCCCATCTGCCGACAGGGGGAACACTGAAGCTTTCTTT. Translation: CASSPSADRGNTEAFF.

Only a few counts were recorded for this clonotype. The chain recombines TRBV24-1 with TRBJ2-5; weak D call: TRBD2 (8 bases). CDR1 KGHDR and CDR2 SFDVKD come from the germline V gene. The CDR3 consists of 13 residues. The CDR3 nucleotides are TGTGCACCACGGGAGGGGGCTTTAGAGACCCAGTACTTC. The encoded protein is CAPREGALETQYF.

The table lists this clonotype with a few counts. This sequence may be a read error, since a much larger clone differs from it by one base. The chain has TRBV6-1 and TRBJ2-7; D may be TRBD1 (5 bases). CDR1 and CDR2 (germline): MNHNS, SASEGT. The CDR3 contains 15 residues. CDR3 loop: CASSELGVISYGQYF. The CDR3 nucleotides read TGTGCCAGCAGTGAATTAGGGGTCATTTCCTACGGGCAGTACTTC.

This clonotype was found many times. The junction shows a germline mismatch at one end, possibly a read error. The chain couples TRBV28 to TRBJ1-2; D possibly corresponds to TRBD1 (5 bases). The germline V gene has CDR1 MDHEN and CDR2 SYDVKM. The CDR3 extends over 14 amino acids. The CDR3 loop is CASSPLGQGYGYTF. The CDR3 region has the DNA TGCGCCAGCAGCCCCTTGGGGCAAGGCTATGGCTACACCTTC.

This clonotype was recorded many times. The CDR3: CASSSNRDTLYEQYF. CDR3 DNA sequence: TGTGCCAGCAGCTCGAACCGGGACACCCTTTACGAGCAGTACTTC. The V call is TRBV11-2, the J call TRBJ2-7, with D tentatively TRBD1 (6 bases). CDR3 length: 15 amino acids. Deletions cut 4 bases from V and 4 bases from J, with 17 bases between. Germline V lookup: CDR1 SGHAT, CDR2 FQNNGV. Variable domain in full (rest from reference TRBV11-2 and TRBJ2-7): EAGVAQSPRYKIIEKRQSVAFWCNPISGHATLYWYQQILGQGPKLLIQFQNNGVVDDSQLPKDRFSAERLKGVDSTLKIQPAKLEDSAVYLCASSSNRDTLYEQYFGPGTRLTVT.

This chain links TRBV3-1 with TRBJ2-7, with unresolved D. Trimming cost V 0 bases and J 0 bases, with 6 bases left between them. The CDR3 length is 14 residues. Per the germline V gene, CDR1 is LGHDT and CDR2 is YNNKEL (reference sequence). CDR3 protein: CASSQEIGSYEQYF. The CDR3 nucleotides are TGTGCCAGCAGCCAAGAAATTGGCTCCTACGAGCAGTACTTC.

This chain uses TRBV12-3 or TRBV12-4 with TRBJ2-5; 10 bases line up with TRBD1. This CDR3 is 14 amino acids long. The ends lost 5 bases at V and 5 bases at J; junction bases unmatched: 5. The CDR3 loop reads CASSRQGAFETQYF. The CDR3 nucleotides are TGTGCCAGCAGTCGACAGGGGGCTTTTGAGACCCAGTACTTC.

This chain joins TRBV27 and TRBJ2-3, with 10 bases identical to TRBD2. The CDR3 spans 16 residues. The germline CDR1 and CDR2 sequences are MNHEY and SMNVEV (reference sequence). V trimming: 7 bases; J trimming: 0 bases; junction bases outside the gene matches: 7. CDR3 loop: CASTIAGGTSTDTQYF. CDR3 DNA: TGTGCCAGCACCATAGCGGGAGGAACTAGCACAGATACGCAGTATTTT.

This clonotype occurred a few times. The CDR3 is CASSPPESSATQYF. In nucleotides, the CDR3 is TGTGCCAGCAGCCCCCCGGAAAGTTCGGCGACCCAGTACTTC. The chain uses TRBV7-2 and TRBJ2-5; unclear D gene. V lost 5 bases and J 7 bases, leaving 17 bases between the germline ends. Germline values: CDR1 SGHTA, CDR2 FQGNSA. CDR3 length: 14 amino acids.

This clonotype was detected many times. The chain is built from TRBV7-9 and TRBJ1-6; unclear D gene. Trimming removed 5 bases at V and 7 bases at J, with 12 bases between. Germline-derived CDR1 and CDR2 are SEHNR and FQNEAQ (reference sequence). The CDR3 loop spans 14 amino acids. CDR3 nucleotides: TGTGCCAGCAGCCGTCAGAACAAAAATTCACCCCTCCACTTT. It encodes CASSRQNKNSPLHF. The full variable domain, completed using reference TRBV7-9 and TRBJ1-6, is DTGVSQNPRHKITKRGQNVTFRCDPISEHNRLYWYRQTLGQGPEFLTYFQNEAQLEKSRLLSDRFSAERPKGSFSTLEIQRTEQGDSAMYLCASSRQNKNSPLHFGNGTRLTVT.

This clonotype was seen a few times. The V gene is TRBV9, the J gene TRBJ1-1; no reliable D call. V shed 2 bases and J shed 4 bases, with 18 bases lying between them. The CDR3 length is 16 residues. Germline CDR1 reads SGDLS; CDR2 reads YYNGEE. In DNA form, the CDR3 reads TGTGCCAGCAGCGTCGGTTCACGGACTGGAGTCACTGAAGCTTTCTTT. This translates into CASSVGSRTGVTEAFF.

This clonotype occurred many times. This rearrangement joins TRBV3-1 to TRBJ1-4, with 8 bases identical to TRBD1. In germline, CDR1 is LGHDT, CDR2 YNNKEL (reference sequence). V trimming: 2 bases; J trimming: 5 bases; junction bases outside the gene matches: 4. This CDR3 spans 15 amino acids. The DNA for the CDR3 is TGTGCCAGCAGCCAAACAGGGGGGTGGAATGAAAAACTGTTTTTT. This codes for CASSQTGGWNEKLFF.

The V gene is TRBV20-1, the J gene TRBJ2-7; the D gene could be TRBD1 or TRBD2 (5 bases each). The V end was cut by 0 bases, the J end by 2 bases, with 14 bases between. The germline V gene encodes CDR1 DFQATT and CDR2 SNEGSKA (reference sequence). The CDR3 runs to 15 residues. The DNA for the CDR3 is TGCAGTGCTAGAGACCCTGGGGACGGACCCTACGAGCAGTACTTC. Protein product: CSARDPGDGPYEQYF.

As concerns this clonotype: A read error may explain this, as a much larger clone is one base away. The chain joins TRBV12-3 or TRBV12-4 to TRBJ1-2; tentative D call: TRBD1 (6 bases). The CDR3 extends over 15 amino acids. The germline V and J ends were trimmed by 2 bases and 7 bases, with 17 bases remaining between them. The CDR3 DNA is TGTGCCAGCAGTTTACCCCCCCAGGGGATATCTGGCTACACCTTC. Amino acids: CASSLPPQGISGYTF.

The chain combines TRBV15 with TRBJ2-7, with 10 bases matching TRBD1. J was trimmed by 4 bases and V by 2 bases; bases with no gene match: 14. The germline CDR1 and CDR2 sequences are LNHNV and YYDKDF (reference sequence). CDR3 size: 18 residues. Here the CDR3 reads CATSRKVLPGQGNYEQYF. For the CDR3, the DNA is TGTGCCACCAGCAGAAAGGTTCTACCGGGACAGGGGAATTACGAGCAGTACTTC.

This clonotype occurred a few times. The chain links TRBV20-1 to TRBJ1-1; D remains unclear. Deletions cut 0 bases from V and 3 bases from J, with 14 bases between. This CDR3 region has 15 residues. From germline, CDR1 is DFQATT and CDR2 SNEGSKA (reference sequence). This CDR3 is CSARDPRVGDTEAFF. The CDR3 coding sequence is TGCAGTGCTAGAGATCCGAGGGTCGGAGACACTGAAGCTTTCTTT.

The chain uses TRBV7-9 and TRBJ1-1; 7 bases are a match to TRBD1. CDR1 and CDR2 (germline): SEHNR, FQNEAQ (reference sequence). The CDR3 contains 14 residues. The junction had 14 bases not matched to a gene; V was cut back by 8 bases and J by 8 bases. Written as DNA, the CDR3 is TGTGCCAGCGTAGGGGATTACGGGACAGAGGAAGCTTTCTTT. It yields the protein CASVGDYGTEEAFF.

The chain recombines TRBV20-1 with TRBJ1-1, with D maybe TRBD1 (6 bases). The CDR3 is 14 amino acids. V was trimmed by 6 bases and J by 4 bases, leaving 18 bases between them. Per germline, CDR1 DFQATT and CDR2 SNEGSKA (reference sequence). CDR3 nucleotides: TGCAGTGCGCGGTACCCGGGACACGGCACTGAAGCTTTCTTT. Translating it yields CSARYPGHGTEAFF.

The rearrangement links TRBV9 to TRBJ1-2; D is ambiguous. The CDR3 length is 14 residues. CDR1 and CDR2 from the germline V gene are SGDLS and YYNGEE. V was shortened by 2 bases and J by 2 bases, with 10 bases between the two germline ends. The CDR3 spells CASSVSNTNYGYTF. In nucleotides, the CDR3 is TGTGCCAGCAGCGTCTCGAACACAAACTATGGCTACACCTTC.

The chain carries TRBV19 and TRBJ1-5; possible D gene TRBD1, 5 bases. The germline V and J ends were trimmed by 5 bases and 2 bases, with 16 bases remaining between them. CDR3 length: 16 residues. CDR1 is LNHDA, CDR2 SQIVND, per germline (reference sequence). The CDR3 spells CASSDSQGTGNQPQHF. The CDR3 nucleotides are TGTGCCAGTAGTGATAGCCAGGGAACGGGCAATCAGCCCCAGCATTTT.

This chain links TRBV7-2 with TRBJ2-3; TRBD2 agrees at 12 bases. Germline V CDR1 and CDR2: SGHTA, FQGNSA. This CDR3 is 19 amino acids long. The junction had 12 bases not matched to a gene; V was cut back by 2 bases and J by 3 bases. Written as DNA, the CDR3 is TGTGCCAGCAGCTTATGGCTAGCGGGAGGGGGGGTGGCGACAGATACGCAGTATTTT. Its protein is CASSLWLAGGGVATDTQYF.

There are a few counts of this clonotype. This sequence joins TRBV6-9 and TRBJ1-6; the D is unclear. CDR1 is MNHGY and CDR2 is SVAAGI in the germline V gene. The CDR3 consists of 15 residues. With 3 bases removed from V and 11 bases from J, the gap between germline ends came to 17 bases. Here the CDR3 reads CASSYSGEIKAPLHF. The CDR3 DNA reads TGTGCCAGCAGTTACTCAGGAGAGATTAAAGCACCCCTCCACTTT.

In its sample, this clonotype was seen a few times. The gene calls are TRBV12-3 or TRBV12-4 and TRBJ2-2; a weak D match, TRBD1 (6 bases). CDR3 length: 13 amino acids. Trimming removed 5 bases at V and 4 bases at J, with 8 bases between. The CDR3 protein is CASSQGFTGELFF. The CDR3 coding sequence is TGTGCCAGCAGTCAGGGGTTCACCGGGGAGCTGTTTTTT.

The chain is built from TRBV30 and TRBJ1-5, with 9 positions matching TRBD1. Germline lookup yields CDR1 GTSNPN and CDR2 SVGIG (reference sequence). This CDR3 has 15 amino acids. The V gene end was trimmed by 0 bases and the J gene end by 4 bases; junction bases not matched to a gene: 4. CDR3: CAWSVRDRVNQPQHF. Here the CDR3 DNA reads TGTGCCTGGAGTGTACGGGACAGGGTAAATCAGCCCCAGCATTTT.

The chain is built from TRBV20-1 and TRBJ1-4; D gene unclear. Germline V gene lookup returns CDR1 DFQATT and CDR2 SNEGSKA (reference sequence). The CDR3 runs to 13 residues. V lost 0 bases and J 0 bases, leaving 2 bases between the germline ends. CDR3 loop: CSARDATNEKLFF. Here the CDR3 DNA reads TGCAGTGCTAGAGACGCAACTAATGAAAAACTGTTTTTT.

DNA for the CDR3: TGTGCCAGCTCACCTATGTCCGGTGAAGCTTTCTTT. It encodes CASSPMSGEAFF. This chain links TRBV18 with TRBJ1-1; unclear D gene. This CDR3 spans 12 amino acids. The V gene lost 3 bases and the J gene lost 7 bases, with 9 bases spanning the gap. CDR1 is KGHSH and CDR2 is LQKENI in the germline V gene.

There are a few counts of this clonotype. CDR3 DNA sequence: TGCGCCAGCAGCGTCGGAGGAGGCGGGAGCCAAGAGACCCAGTACTTC. Its protein is CASSVGGGGSQETQYF. The V and J genes are TRBV4-1 and TRBJ2-5; 7 positions agree with TRBD2. CDR3 length equals 16 residues. V lost 5 bases to trimming and J lost 1 base; unmatched junction nucleotides: 10. Germline V gene data show CDR1 as MGHRA and CDR2 as YSYEKL.